What follows are 9 T cell receptor beta chains derived from one specimen sequenced in a study of cytomegalovirus exposure and HLA in healthy donors. PCR involved 60 Vbeta and 13 Jbeta primers. TCRdb keeps only in-frame clones here, not all; method: immunoSEQ multiplex PCR. The profile shows 65,000 to 75,000 clones, roughly 79% of them singletons. Sequencing input: PBMCs. The receptor source for this set is a man aged 45-65 years in good health and CMV-seronegative.

The chain combines TRBV29-1 with TRBJ2-1, with D possibly TRBD1 on 6 matching bases. In germline, CDR1 is SQVTM, CDR2 ANQGSEA. This CDR3 region has 13 residues. The germline V and J ends were trimmed by 7 bases and 4 bases, with 14 bases remaining between them. CDR3 sequence (DNA): TGCAGCGGTTCCGGGACACTTTACAATGAGCAGTTCTTC. Protein product: CSGSGTLYNEQFF.

The gene calls are TRBV5-6 and TRBJ2-1; a weak D match, TRBD1 (6 bases). V was clipped by 0 bases and J by 10 bases, with 8 bases between them. The length of the CDR3 is 12 residues. CDR1 and CDR2 (germline): SGHDT, YYEEEE. This chain's CDR3 is CASSLVGGEQFF. CDR3 nucleotides: TGTGCCAGCAGCTTGGTAGGGGGAGAGCAGTTCTTC.

V is TRBV19 and J is TRBJ2-6; D gene unclear. With 1 base removed from V and 0 bases from J, the gap between germline ends came to 4 bases. The CDR3 loop spans 15 amino acids. Germline V gene data show CDR1 as LNHDA and CDR2 as SQIVND (reference sequence). Here the CDR3 reads CASSIGSSGANVLTF. CDR3 DNA sequence: TGTGCCAGTAGTATAGGCAGCTCTGGGGCCAACGTCCTGACTTTC.

This clone has a handful of counts. This rearrangement joins TRBV29-1 to TRBJ1-4; tentative D call: TRBD1 (5 bases). This CDR3 has 14 amino acids. Looked up from germline, CDR1 is SQVTM and CDR2 is ANQGSEA. V lost 6 bases, J lost 3 bases, and 14 bases lay in between. For the CDR3, the DNA is TGCAGCGTCCAGCGATGGGGGGCTAATGAAAAACTGTTTTTT. This gives the protein CSVQRWGANEKLFF.

The rearrangement links TRBV27 to TRBJ1-1; possible D gene TRBD1, 5 bases. The CDR3 runs 13 residues. Between the trimmed V and J ends, which lost 6 bases and 4 bases, there was a span of 12 bases. CDR1 MNHEY and CDR2 SMNVEV come from the germline V gene (reference sequence). CDR3 nucleotide sequence: TGTGCCAGCAGAAACGGACAAATCACTGAAGCTTTCTTT. Protein sequence: CASRNGQITEAFF.

The CDR3, as DNA: TGCGCCAGCAGTCAATCCCGCCGGACACTGAAAGGTGGCTACACCTTC. This translates into CASSQSRRTLKGGYTF. The chain combines TRBV23-1 with TRBJ1-2; a possible D gene is TRBD1 (5 bases). TRBV23-1 carries the ORF label, with uncertain function. This CDR3 contains 16 residues. The V and J ends lost 0 bases and 7 bases respectively, with 18 bases between them.

This chain joins TRBV5-4 and TRBJ2-5; 10 bases map to TRBD2. The J call could be wrong; TRBJ2-7 is a better fit for the DNA end. CDR3 size: 15 residues. CDR1 SGHNT and CDR2 YYREEE come from the germline V gene (reference sequence). The CDR3 nucleotides read TGTGCCAGCAGCTGGCAATGGACTAGCGGCAGCGAGCAGTACTTC. This encodes CASSWQWTSGSEQYF.

V and J are TRBV7-9 and TRBJ1-1; TRBD1 matches at 7 bases. The CDR3 loop spans 15 amino acids. After removal of 5 bases from V and 0 bases from J, the junction contained 6 bases not matched to a gene. Germline CDR1 SEHNR, CDR2 FQNEAQ (reference sequence). The CDR3 spells CASSATGTVNTEAFF. The CDR3 DNA reads as TGTGCCAGCAGCGCGACCGGGACAGTGAACACTGAAGCTTTCTTT.

The chain combines TRBV4-1 with TRBJ1-6, with no clear D. V was cut by 1 base and J by 5 bases, with 15 bases left in between. CDR3 length: 17 amino acids. Germline V gene sequence: CDR1 MGHRA, CDR2 YSYEKL. The CDR3 here is CASSQVDVWGDNSPLHF. CDR3 nucleotides: TGCGCCAGCAGCCAAGTTGACGTTTGGGGAGATAATTCACCCCTCCACTTT.